Below, 17 T cell receptor beta chains from the same sample are listed, as sequenced in a study of T cells in Graves' hyperthyroidism and ophthalmopathy. What was amplified from RNA transcripts were TCR beta CDR3 regions. The primer set for the first-round RT-PCR of the TCR CDR3 was HTBI. TCRdb fed the multiplex PCR reads into MiXCR, producing one record per CDR3 protein. The sample holds more than 600,000 distinct CDR3 sequences, roughly 15% seen once. Sequenced material: blood. All receptors derive from a man between 18 and 29 years old with Graves' hyperthyroidism.

At least ten counts were recorded for this clonotype. The chain uses TRBV6-1 and TRBJ2-7; 10 bases map to TRBD2. CDR3 length: 16 residues. Germline V gene data show CDR1 as MNHNS and CDR2 as SASEGT. J was trimmed by 4 bases and V by 7 bases; bases with no gene match: 13. CDR3 bases: TGTGCCAGCACCCTAACGGCTAGCGGGAGAGATTACGAGCAGTACTTC. It translates to CASTLTASGRDYEQYF.

The chain combines TRBV24-1 with TRBJ2-2; D is uncertain. CDR3 size: 12 residues. The germline V gene has CDR1 KGHDR and CDR2 SFDVKD. The V end was cut by 5 bases, the J end by 5 bases, with 5 bases between. The CDR3 is CATSGGTGELFF. In DNA form, the CDR3 reads TGTGCCACCAGTGGTGGGACCGGGGAGCTGTTTTTT.

This clonotype was counted many times. The chain combines TRBV20-1 with TRBJ2-7; TRBD2 is a possible D gene (6 bases). V was trimmed by 5 bases and J by 0 bases, leaving 17 bases between them. CDR1 and CDR2 from the germline V gene are DFQATT and SNEGSKA (reference sequence). The CDR3 runs 15 residues. This CDR3 reads CSARALAENSYEQYF. The DNA of the CDR3 is TGCAGTGCTCGCGCCTTAGCGGAAAACTCCTACGAGCAGTACTTC.

This clonotype was counted at least ten times. The chain uses TRBV19 and TRBJ1-1; possibly TRBD1 for D (5 bases). V lost 3 bases to trimming and J lost 5 bases, with 10 bases between them. This CDR3 spans 13 amino acids. Germline assignment: CDR1 LNHDA and CDR2 SQIVND (reference sequence). CDR3 in amino acids: CASSMAGRTEAFF. CDR3 nucleotides: TGTGCCAGTAGTATGGCAGGGAGAACTGAAGCTTTCTTT. Complete variable domain (other parts from reference TRBV19 and TRBJ1-1): DGGITQSPKYLFRKEGQNVTLSCEQNLNHDAMYWYRQDPGQGLRLIYYSQIVNDFQKGDIAEGYSVSREKKESFPLTVTSAQKNPTAFYLCASSMAGRTEAFFGQGTRLTVV.

This clonotype was seen a few times. The V gene is TRBV7-9, the J gene TRBJ1-3; D unclear. Germline CDR1 SEHNR, CDR2 FQNEAQ (reference sequence). The ends were cut back, 3 bases at V and 3 bases at J, with 15 bases in the middle. This CDR3 has 16 amino acids. CDR3 loop: CASSFIVAQSGNTIYF. The CDR3 DNA reads TGTGCCAGCAGCTTTATAGTGGCACAGAGTGGAAACACCATATATTTT. The entire variable domain, with the rest obtained from reference TRBV7-9 and TRBJ1-3, is as follows: DTGVSQNPRHKITKRGQNVTFRCDPISEHNRLYWYRQTLGQGPEFLTYFQNEAQLEKSRLLSDRFSAERPKGSFSTLEIQRTEQGDSAMYLCASSFIVAQSGNTIYFGEGSWLTVV.

In its sample, this clonotype was seen many times. The J gene is TRBJ2-7, the V gene TRBV5-1, with 7 bases aligning to TRBD1. The ends lost 3 bases at V and 3 bases at J; junction bases unmatched: 6. The CDR3 extends over 14 amino acids. Germline V gene sequence: CDR1 SGHRS, CDR2 YFSETQ. The CDR3, as DNA: TGCGCCAGCAGCTCGACAGGGATCCGCTACGAGCAGTACTTC. Encoded protein: CASSSTGIRYEQYF.

Ten or more counts support this clonotype. The chain combines TRBV7-2 with TRBJ2-3; tentative D call: TRBD2 (5 bases). Germline V gene sequence: CDR1 SGHTA, CDR2 FQGNSA. V lost 8 bases and J lost 2, with 11 bases in between. CDR3 length equals 13 residues. The CDR3 DNA reads as TGTGCCAGCGAGGGTTTCCCCACAGATACGCAGTATTTT. This codes for CASEGFPTDTQYF.

This clonotype was detected only a few times. The chain is built from TRBV15 and TRBJ2-1, with 10 bases aligning to TRBD1. The CDR3 consists of 15 residues. The V segment lost 6 bases and the J segment 5 bases; nucleotides outside the gene matches: 7. Germline V gene data show CDR1 as LNHNV and CDR2 as YYDKDF (reference sequence). The CDR3 sequence is CATSAAGTGDNEQFF. In nucleotides, the CDR3 is TGTGCCACCAGTGCCGCCGGGACAGGGGACAATGAGCAGTTCTTC.

This clonotype was counted ten times or more. This rearrangement joins TRBV6-1 to TRBJ2-7; 12 nucleotides match TRBD1. The length of the CDR3 is 15 residues. J was trimmed by 4 bases and V by 6 bases; bases with no gene match: 7. CDR1 and CDR2 (germline): MNHNS, SASEGT. The DNA for the CDR3 is TGTGCCAGCAGCGGAGGGACAGGGGGCCGTTACGAGCAGTACTTC. It yields the protein CASSGGTGGRYEQYF.

The rearrangement joins TRBV2 to TRBJ2-7; 10 bases align to TRBD2. Germline V gene data show CDR1 as SNHLY and CDR2 as FYNNEI. Trimming cost V 5 bases and J 2 bases; bases outside gene matches: 3. There are 14 residues in the CDR3. The chain's CDR3 is CASSSGRGAYEQYF. Here the CDR3 DNA reads TGTGCCAGCAGTAGCGGGAGGGGCGCCTACGAGCAGTACTTC.

This clonotype appeared many times. V and J are TRBV6-1 and TRBJ1-1, with a possible D match to TRBD1 (5 bases). In germline, CDR1 is MNHNS, CDR2 SASEGT. Deletions cut 3 bases from V and 4 bases from J, with 12 bases between. The CDR3 totals 14 residues. The CDR3 coding sequence is TGTGCCAGCAGTGAGTCGGGAGGGACCACTGAAGCTTTCTTT. Its translation is CASSESGGTTEAFF.

This chain joins TRBV10-1 and TRBJ2-7; D possibly uses TRBD1 or TRBD2 (6 bases each). Trimming took off 3 bases at V and 7 bases at J, with 13 bases between the two ends. The CDR3 is 13 residues long. Germline CDR1 and CDR2: WNHNN and SYGVQD (reference sequence). The CDR3 loop reads CASSDEQGGEQYF. CDR3 sequence (DNA): TGCGCCAGCAGTGACGAACAGGGAGGAGAGCAGTACTTC.

V and J are TRBV2 and TRBJ1-6; no clear D. The CDR3 totals 14 residues. From germline, CDR1 is SNHLY and CDR2 FYNNEI. V lost 4 bases and J lost 7, with 11 bases in between. The CDR3 coding sequence is TGTGCCAGCAGTGCCAGTGGAGGCAATTCACCCCTCCACTTT. It codes for CASSASGGNSPLHF.

The chain links TRBV28 to TRBJ2-6; D may be TRBD1 (6 bases). Trimming took 8 bases from V and 4 from J, leaving 12 bases between them. The CDR3 totals 14 residues. Germline CDR1 is MDHEN and CDR2 is SYDVKM. The CDR3 DNA reads as TGTGCCAGCCTAACAGGGACCGGGGCCAACGTCCTGACTTTC. Amino acids: CASLTGTGANVLTF.

This clonotype was found many times. The V gene is TRBV9, the J gene TRBJ2-1; 10 positions match TRBD2. V trimming: 2 bases; J trimming: 5 bases; junction bases outside the gene matches: 1. The CDR3 loop spans 14 amino acids. CDR1 and CDR2 from the germline V gene are SGDLS and YYNGEE. CDR3 in amino acids: CASSVGLADNEQFF. The CDR3, as DNA: TGTGCCAGCAGCGTCGGACTAGCGGACAATGAGCAGTTCTTC.

There are many counts of this clonotype. The CDR3 nucleotides read TGTGCCAGCAACCGAGGGGCCTGGGATGAGCAGTTCTTC. It is translated as CASNRGAWDEQFF. The V call is TRBV28, the J call TRBJ2-1; D is perhaps TRBD1 or TRBD2 (5 bases each). Between the trimmed V and J ends, which lost 7 bases and 8 bases, there was a span of 15 bases. This CDR3 spans 13 amino acids. Germline values: CDR1 MDHEN, CDR2 SYDVKM.

This chain joins TRBV7-9 and TRBJ2-1, with 12 bases lining up with TRBD2. The V gene's germline CDR1 is SEHNR and CDR2 FQNEAQ (reference sequence). The junction had 5 bases not matched to a gene; V was cut back by 5 bases and J by 3 bases. This CDR3 is 16 amino acids long. The CDR3 nucleotides read TGTGCCAGCAGCGATGGGACTAGCGGGTTCTACAATGAGCAGTTCTTC. Translated: CASSDGTSGFYNEQFF.